The 15 T cell receptor beta chains below were found in one sample sequenced in a study of Tregs in tolerant kidney transplant recipients. Data came from immunoSEQ multiplex PCR; TCRdb stores just in-frame clones and leaves some out. The repertoire holds 100,000 to 150,000 clones, with about 91% as singletons. The sequenced material came from CD4+ T cells from blood. Source of these receptors: a human donor in good health.

This clone was found a few times. The chain is built from TRBV5-1 and TRBJ1-6; 7 bases are a match to TRBD1. V lost 3 bases to trimming and J lost 5 bases; unmatched junction nucleotides: 5. The CDR3 has 15 residues. Germline V gene data show CDR1 as SGHRS and CDR2 as YFSETQ. The CDR3 is CASSWTGQDNSPLHF. CDR3 bases: TGCGCCAGCAGCTGGACTGGACAGGATAATTCACCCCTCCACTTT. The entire variable domain, with the rest obtained from reference TRBV5-1 and TRBJ1-6, is as follows: KAGVTQTPRYLIKTRGQQVTLSCSPISGHRSVSWYQQTPGQGLQFLFEYFSETQRNKGNFPGRFSGRQFSNSRSEMNVSTLELGDSALYLCASSWTGQDNSPLHFGNGTRLTVT.

This clone was recorded only once. The genes are TRBV9 and TRBJ2-5, with 10 nucleotides matching TRBD2. In germline, CDR1 is SGDLS, CDR2 YYNGEE. The CDR3 extends over 17 amino acids. The V segment lost 0 bases and the J segment 4 bases; nucleotides outside the gene matches: 9. The CDR3 nucleotides read TGTGCCAGCAGCGTAGCAGGACTAGCGGAGGGAGGAGAGACCCAGTACTTC. It specifies CASSVAGLAEGGETQYF.

This clone is a singleton in its sample. The genes are TRBV7-2 and TRBJ2-2; D uncertain. Trimming removed 2 bases from V and 4 bases from J, with 8 bases in between. CDR3 length: 14 amino acids. CDR1 SGHTA and CDR2 FQGNSA come from the germline V gene. CDR3 DNA sequence: TGTGCCAGCAGCTTATCTGTGGGCACCGGGGAGCTGTTTTTT. Translating it yields CASSLSVGTGELFF.

The rearrangement uses TRBV5-1 and TRBJ2-3; 10 positions match TRBD1. Looked up from germline, CDR1 is SGHRS and CDR2 is YFSETQ. Trimming took 3 bases from V and 3 from J; bases not matched to a gene: 7. The CDR3 contains 16 residues. The CDR3 DNA follows: TGCGCCAGCAGCTCATCTCGGACAGGGGGAACAGATACGCAGTATTTT. This gives the protein CASSSSRTGGTDTQYF.

The CDR3 DNA reads TGCGCCAGCAGTGATTTCAATCAGCCCCAGCATTTT. Amino acids: CASSDFNQPQHF. The V gene is TRBV10-2, the J gene TRBJ1-5; D not resolved. The V and J ends lost 3 bases and 3 bases respectively, with 3 bases between them. Germline CDR1 reads WSHSY; CDR2 reads SAAADI. This CDR3 has 12 residues.

This clone has a handful of counts. The rearrangement links TRBV30 to TRBJ1-3; D ambiguous. Germline loops: CDR1 GTSNPN, CDR2 SVGIG (reference sequence). This CDR3 region has 13 residues. Trimming took 4 bases from V and 10 from J, leaving 17 bases between them. The chain's CDR3 is CAWTGALESTIYF. Here the CDR3 DNA reads TGTGCCTGGACAGGAGCTCTGGAATCAACCATATATTTT.

The chain has TRBV2 and TRBJ1-6, with TRBD1 as a possible D gene (6 bases). CDR3 size: 15 residues. Germline loops: CDR1 SNHLY, CDR2 FYNNEI. V lost 7 bases, J lost 5 bases, and 15 bases lay in between. CDR3 in amino acids: CASIMGASDNSPLHF. The CDR3 DNA reads TGTGCCAGCATAATGGGGGCGTCGGATAATTCACCCCTCCACTTT.

The chain is built from TRBV6-5 and TRBJ1-1; D is unclear. The CDR3 sequence is 13 residues long. V dropped 6 bases and J dropped 4 bases, with 12 bases sitting between them. The germline gives CDR1 MNHEY, CDR2 SVGAGI. The CDR3 DNA is TGTGCCAGCAGAGAAACTCGGAGCACTGAAGCTTTCTTT. Protein sequence: CASRETRSTEAFF.

The chain recombines TRBV30 with TRBJ2-5; either TRBD1 or TRBD2 may fit D (5 bases each). V dropped 0 bases and J dropped 5 bases, with 16 bases sitting between them. CDR1 is GTSNPN and CDR2 is SVGIG in the germline V gene (reference sequence). The CDR3 is 15 amino acids. The CDR3 sequence: CAWSVRSGSWETQYF. The CDR3 region has the DNA TGTGCCTGGAGTGTAAGGTCAGGGAGTTGGGAGACCCAGTACTTC.

The rearrangement links TRBV6-4 to TRBJ2-2, with 7 bases fitting TRBD2. The germline gives CDR1 MRHNA, CDR2 SNTAGT. CDR3 length equals 14 residues. With V trimmed by 6 bases and J by 3 bases, 4 bases remained unmatched. CDR3 bases: TGTGCCAGCAGAGGGGACTATTACACCGGGGAGCTGTTTTTT. This encodes CASRGDYYTGELFF.

This chain links TRBV5-1 with TRBJ1-6; tentatively, D is TRBD1 (5 bases). This CDR3 is built from 14 residues. V lost 0 bases and J 7 bases, leaving 8 bases between the germline ends. In germline, CDR1 is SGHRS, CDR2 YFSETQ. CDR3: CASSLGAGNSPLHF. Here the CDR3 DNA reads TGCGCCAGCAGCTTGGGGGCAGGGAATTCACCCCTCCACTTT.

This clone appeared once. The DNA of the CDR3 is TGTGCCAGCAGCACCTGGATAACAGGCCGGGAAAAACTGTTTTTT. Protein: CASSTWITGREKLFF. This chain uses TRBV5-4 with TRBJ1-4; tentative D call: TRBD1 (5 bases). Germline loops: CDR1 SGHNT, CDR2 YYREEE (reference sequence). This CDR3 has 15 amino acids. V was clipped by 4 bases and J by 8 bases, with 18 bases between them.

The chain is built from TRBV9 and TRBJ2-6; D is perhaps TRBD1 (5 bases). CDR1 and CDR2 from the germline V gene are SGDLS and YYNGEE. CDR3 size: 19 residues. V lost 1 base, J lost 0 bases, and 17 bases lay in between. CDR3 in amino acids: CASSVSREPPHSGANVLTF. The CDR3 DNA is TGTGCCAGCAGCGTAAGCAGGGAACCACCCCACTCTGGGGCCAACGTCCTGACTTTC.

This clone has a single count. The CDR3 is CASSVTGGAFEAFF. The CDR3 DNA follows: TGTGCCAGTAGTGTCACAGGGGGCGCATTTGAAGCTTTCTTT. The chain combines TRBV19 with TRBJ1-1; TRBD1 matches at 9 bases. CDR3 length equals 14 residues. Germline V gene lookup returns CDR1 LNHDA and CDR2 SQIVND (reference sequence). Trimming cost V 5 bases and J 7 bases; bases outside gene matches: 8.

The chain uses TRBV6-6 and TRBJ2-7; 7 bases agree with TRBD2. The CDR3 is made up of 14 amino acids. J was trimmed by 3 bases and V by 0 bases; bases with no gene match: 2. Germline CDR1 reads MNHNY; CDR2 reads SVGAGI (reference sequence). CDR3 DNA: TGTGCCAGCAGTTACTCGACTAGCAGCTACGAGCAGTACTTC. It is translated as CASSYSTSSYEQYF.